This T cell receptor (beta chain) was observed in a study of OX40 agonist ivuxolimab in advanced cancers. Study at large: Two cutaneous melanoma patients and one hepatocellular carcinoma patient, three in all, had partial responses.

TCRdb's copy holds only in-frame clones and misses some; the assay was immunoSEQ multiplex PCR. The sample has around 76,000 clones, 84% seen once. This CDR3 is built from 14 residues. Trimming took 7 bases from V and 1 from J, leaving 13 bases between them. The V gene's germline CDR1 is SGHAT and CDR2 FQNNGV. Only a few counts were recorded for this clone. The antigen is unknown. Blood specimens came from baseline, cycle 4 day 1, and cycle 7 day 1. Study-level points and caveats: Antigen specificity of clonally expanded peripheral T cells was not established. CD4+ T cells averaged fewer expanded clones than CD8+ T cells.

The genes are TRBV11-2 and TRBJ1-1, with D unclear. The receptor was derived from an adult with an advanced solid tumor such as melanoma, head and neck, liver or kidney cancer. The starting material was CD4+ or CD8+ T cells sorted from blood, obtained in a trial of the OX40 agonist ivuxolimab. The CDR3 reads CASKRTAQNTEAFF. CDR3 coding DNA: TGTGCCAGCAAAAGGACGGCACAGAACACTGAAGCTTTCTTT.